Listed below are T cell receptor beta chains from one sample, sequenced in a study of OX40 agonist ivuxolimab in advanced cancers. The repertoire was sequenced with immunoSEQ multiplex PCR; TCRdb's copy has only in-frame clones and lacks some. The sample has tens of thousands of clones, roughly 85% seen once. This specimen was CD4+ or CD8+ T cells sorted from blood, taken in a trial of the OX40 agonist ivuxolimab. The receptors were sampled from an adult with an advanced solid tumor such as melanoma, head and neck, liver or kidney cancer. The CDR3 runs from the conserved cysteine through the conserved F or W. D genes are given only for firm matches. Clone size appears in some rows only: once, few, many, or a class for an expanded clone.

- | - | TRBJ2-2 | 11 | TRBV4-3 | CASSQTGELFF | TGCGCCAGCAGCCAAACCGGGGAGCTGTTTTTT
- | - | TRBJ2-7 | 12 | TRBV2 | CAIRTESYEQYF | TGTGCCATCCGGACAGAGAGCTACGAGCAGTACTTC
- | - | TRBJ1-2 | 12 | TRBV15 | CATSRGDYGYTF | TGTGCCACCAGCAGAGGAGACTATGGCTACACCTTC
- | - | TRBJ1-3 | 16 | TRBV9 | CASSSRGTPSGNTIYF | TGTGCCAGCTCCTCCCGGGGGACGCCCTCTGGAAACACCATATATTTT
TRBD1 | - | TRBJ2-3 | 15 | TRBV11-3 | CASSLGQGLTDTQYF | TGTGCCAGCAGCTTGGGACAGGGGTTGACAGATACGCAGTATTTT
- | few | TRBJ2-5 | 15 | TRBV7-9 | CASSDIRGPQETQYF | TGTGCCAGCAGCGATATTCGGGGGCCACAAGAGACCCAGTACTTC
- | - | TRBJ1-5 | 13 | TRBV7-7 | CASSLSPNQPQHF | TGTGCCAGCAGCTTATCCCCGAATCAGCCCCAGCATTTT
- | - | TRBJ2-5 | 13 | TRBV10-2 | CASSGRLGETQYF | TGCGCCAGCAGTGGCCGATTGGGAGAGACCCAGTACTTC
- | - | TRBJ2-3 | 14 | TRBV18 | CASSPASVGGTQYF | TGTGCCAGCTCACCAGCTAGCGTGGGTGGTACGCAGTATTTT
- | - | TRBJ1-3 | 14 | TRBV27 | CASSFASSGNTIYF | TGTGCCAGCAGTTTTGCGAGCTCTGGAAACACCATATATTTT
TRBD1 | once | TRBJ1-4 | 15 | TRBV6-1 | CASRRGGGDNEKLFF | TGTGCCAGCAGGCGGGGAGGGGGCGATAATGAAAAACTGTTTTTT
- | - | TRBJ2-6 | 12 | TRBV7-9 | CASTFDNNVLTF | TGTGCCAGCACCTTCGACAACAACGTCCTGACTTTC
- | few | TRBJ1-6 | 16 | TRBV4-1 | CASSQVLGGNNSPLHF | TGCGCCAGCAGCCAAGTATTAGGAGGGAATAATTCACCCCTCCACTTT
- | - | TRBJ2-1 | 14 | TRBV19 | CASSRGETYNEQFF | TGTGCCAGTAGTAGAGGGGAAACCTACAATGAGCAGTTCTTC
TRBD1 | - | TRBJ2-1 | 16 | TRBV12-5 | CASGLISGTGYNEQFF | TGTGCTAGTGGCTTAATCTCCGGGACAGGTTACAATGAGCAGTTCTTC
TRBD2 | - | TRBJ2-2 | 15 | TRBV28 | CASSSSGRNTGELFF | TGTGCCAGCAGTTCAAGCGGGAGGAACACCGGGGAGCTGTTTTTT
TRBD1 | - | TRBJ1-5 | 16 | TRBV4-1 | CASSPTRGQSNQPQHF | TGCGCCAGCAGCCCGACCCGGGGACAGAGTAATCAGCCCCAGCATTTT
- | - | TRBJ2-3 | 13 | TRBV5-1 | CASSFDSTDTQYF | TGCGCCAGCAGCTTCGACTCCACAGATACGCAGTATTTT
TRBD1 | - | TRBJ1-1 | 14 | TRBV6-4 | CASRLPSGTGEAFF | TGTGCCAGCAGGCTTCCTTCCGGGACAGGGGAAGCTTTCTTT
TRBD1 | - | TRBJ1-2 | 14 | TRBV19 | CASNTGGGSYGYTF | TGTGCCAGTAATACAGGGGGGGGATCCTATGGCTACACCTTC
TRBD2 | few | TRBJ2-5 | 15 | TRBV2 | CASSRTSGGQETQYF | TGTGCCAGCAGCCGGACTAGCGGGGGACAAGAGACCCAGTACTTC
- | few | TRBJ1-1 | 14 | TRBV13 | CASSLPRRGGEAFF | TGTGCCAGCAGCCTCCCCCGAAGGGGTGGTGAAGCTTTCTTT
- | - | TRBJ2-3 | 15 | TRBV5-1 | CASSPLATSTDTQYF | TGCGCCAGCAGCCCCCTAGCGACTAGCACAGATACGCAGTATTTT
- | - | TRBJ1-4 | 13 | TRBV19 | CASSTGTREKLFF | TGTGCCAGTAGTACCGGGACACGGGAAAAACTGTTTTTT
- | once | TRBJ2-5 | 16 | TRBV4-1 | CANSQNPGAFGETQYF | TGCGCCAACAGCCAGAACCCTGGAGCGTTCGGGGAGACCCAGTACTTC
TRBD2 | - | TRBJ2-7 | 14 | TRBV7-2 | CASSPPGVAGGQYF | TGTGCCAGCAGCCCACCCGGCGTAGCGGGAGGGCAGTACTTC
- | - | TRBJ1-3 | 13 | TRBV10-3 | CAIRQDDGNTIYF | TGTGCCATCAGGCAGGATGATGGAAACACCATATATTTT
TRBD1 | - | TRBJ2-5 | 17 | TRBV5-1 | CASRQLPTGGPEETQYF | TGCGCCAGCAGGCAGCTACCAACAGGGGGGCCAGAAGAGACCCAGTACTTC
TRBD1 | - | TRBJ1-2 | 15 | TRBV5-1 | CASSLDDRGTYGYTF | TGCGCCAGCAGCTTGGATGACAGGGGCACCTATGGCTACACCTTC
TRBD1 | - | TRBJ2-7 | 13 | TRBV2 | CASAGQGPYEQYF | TGTGCCAGCGCCGGACAGGGGCCCTACGAGCAGTACTTC
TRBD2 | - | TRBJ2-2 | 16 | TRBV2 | CATKAVAGGPAGELFF | TGTGCCACCAAGGCGGTAGCGGGGGGGCCGGCCGGGGAGCTGTTTTTT
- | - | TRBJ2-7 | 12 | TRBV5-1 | CASSRDSYEQYF | TGCGCCAGCAGCCGGGACTCCTACGAGCAGTACTTC